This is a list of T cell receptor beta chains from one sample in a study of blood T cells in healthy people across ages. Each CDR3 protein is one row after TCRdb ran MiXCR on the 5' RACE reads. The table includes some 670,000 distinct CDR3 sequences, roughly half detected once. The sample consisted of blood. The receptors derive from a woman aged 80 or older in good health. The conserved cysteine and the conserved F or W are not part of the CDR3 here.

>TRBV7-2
ASSLGGRGPDEQF
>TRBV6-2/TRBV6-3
ASGTDNQPQH
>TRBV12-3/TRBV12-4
ASSFRLGYNEQF
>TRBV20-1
SAPWGANTEAF
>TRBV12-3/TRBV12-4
ASSQDRGGYT
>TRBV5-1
ASSLGAGGVYNEQF
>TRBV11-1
ASSLAGTGAAAEAF
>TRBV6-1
ASRDRQGTEAF
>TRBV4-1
ASSQGDRETQY
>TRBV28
ASSLIGAGYEQY
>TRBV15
ATSRNQETQY
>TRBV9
ASSVSNLGRGPHEETQY
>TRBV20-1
SASRAIGNTEAF
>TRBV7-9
ASSLASPEWDEQY
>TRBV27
ASSNRREAYEQY
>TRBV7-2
ASSSLTGGRFRANVLT
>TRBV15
ATTSGTSDTQY
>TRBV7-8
ASSSLGAVHNEQF
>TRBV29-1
SVGVDNYEQY
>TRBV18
ASSPPAPGKNEQF
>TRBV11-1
ASSLNSGSSYNEQY
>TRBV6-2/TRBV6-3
ASSDVQETQY
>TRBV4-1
ASSQGLNSLLH
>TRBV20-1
SARESGSTDTQY
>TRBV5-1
ASGVRHTDTQY